These 12 T cell receptor beta chains came from one sample sequenced in a study of T cells in Graves' hyperthyroidism and ophthalmopathy. From RNA transcripts, TCR beta CDR3 regions were amplified. The HTBI set primed first-round TCR CDR3 RT-PCR. Each CDR3 protein gets one entry after TCRdb re-called the multiplex PCR reads with MiXCR. The top ten clones hold roughly 30% of a sample with hundreds of thousands of distinct CDR3 sequences, around 20% of them seen once. The material sequenced was blood. The receptors stem from a man younger than 40 with Graves' ophthalmopathy.

V is TRBV27 and J is TRBJ2-7; TRBD1 is a possible D gene (6 bases). CDR1 and CDR2 from the germline V gene are MNHEY and SMNVEV (reference sequence). V gave up 4 bases and J gave up 2 bases, with 18 bases separating them. The CDR3 consists of 16 residues. CDR3 sequence reads: CASSSQGRVSAYEQYF. The CDR3 nucleotides read TGTGCCAGCAGTTCCCAGGGGCGGGTTTCCGCCTACGAGCAGTACTTC.

The CDR3 loop is CASSLRTGRVSGNTIYF. The CDR3 DNA reads TGTGCCAGCAGCCTCCGTACGGGCAGAGTCTCTGGAAACACCATATATTTT. The chain recombines TRBV3-1 with TRBJ1-3; no reliable D call. The germline V gene has CDR1 LGHDT and CDR2 YNNKEL (reference sequence). The CDR3 loop spans 17 amino acids. V shed 4 bases and J shed 0 bases, with 16 bases lying between them.

There are a few counts of this clonotype. V gene TRBV5-1 combines with J gene TRBJ2-7, with D perhaps assigned TRBD1 or TRBD2 (6 bases each). The CDR3 runs to 16 residues. Trimming stripped 1 base from V and 3 bases from J, with 17 bases between. Per the germline V gene, CDR1 is SGHRS and CDR2 is YFSETQ. CDR3 nucleotide sequence: TGCGCCAGCAGCTTGTCGCCGGGGGCCCCCTACTACGAGCAGTACTTC. Translating gives CASSLSPGAPYYEQYF.

This clonotype was seen only once. The chain is built from TRBV28 and TRBJ2-2, with D hard to call. V lost 2 bases and J lost 2, with 9 bases in between. In germline, CDR1 is MDHEN, CDR2 SYDVKM. This CDR3 comprises 15 residues. CDR3 residues: CASSLKEGNTGELFF. The CDR3 DNA is TGTGCCAGCAGTTTAAAGGAAGGTAACACCGGGGAGCTGTTTTTT.

The chain joins TRBV28 to TRBJ1-2, with unresolved D. The CDR3 has 13 amino acids. Trimming removed 3 bases from V and 2 bases from J, with 7 bases in between. The germline CDR1 and CDR2 sequences are MDHEN and SYDVKM. In nucleotides, the CDR3 is TGTGCCAGCAGTTTTCTAACGAACTATGGCTACACCTTC. Protein sequence: CASSFLTNYGYTF.

This clonotype was seen ten or more times. The V and J genes are TRBV20-1 and TRBJ2-7, with 7 bases that match TRBD2. The J segment lost 2 bases and the V segment lost 0 bases, leaving 4 bases of the junction unmatched. Germline V CDR1 and CDR2: DFQATT, SNEGSKA (reference sequence). CDR3 length: 14 residues. Here the CDR3 DNA reads TGCAGTGCTAGAGATCGGCTAGCGGCCTACGAGCAGTACTTC. It yields the protein CSARDRLAAYEQYF.

This clonotype was seen once. This sequence joins TRBV29-1 and TRBJ1-2; D is unresolved. Deletions cut 4 bases from V and 8 bases from J, with 11 bases between. CDR3 length: 11 amino acids. The germline CDR1 and CDR2 sequences are SQVTM and ANQGSEA. CDR3 in DNA: TGCAGCGTTGTAACGCGCTTCGGCTACACCTTC. It specifies CSVVTRFGYTF.

This clonotype was counted a few times. This CDR3 is CASSNHRLLRSGANVLTF. Here the CDR3 DNA reads TGTGCCAGCAGCAACCATAGGCTCTTGAGGTCTGGGGCCAACGTCCTGACTTTC. The chain joins TRBV3-1 to TRBJ2-6; D gene uncertain. The CDR3 consists of 18 residues. Germline-derived CDR1 and CDR2 are LGHDT and YNNKEL (reference sequence). V was clipped by 5 bases and J by 1 base, with 18 bases between them. Combining the CDR3 with reference TRBV3-1 and TRBJ2-6 gives the whole variable domain DTAVSQTPKYLVTQMGNDKSIKCEQNLGHDTMYWYKQDSKKFLKIMFSYNNKELIINETVPNRFSPKSPDKAHLNLHINSLELGDSAVYFCASSNHRLLRSGANVLTFGAGSRLTVL.

This clonotype was counted between two and nine times. CDR3: CASSLKGRDRGHEQYF. The CDR3 DNA follows: TGTGCCAGCAGCTTAAAAGGGCGGGACAGGGGGCACGAGCAGTACTTC. The J gene is TRBJ2-7, the V gene TRBV7-9; 12 bases are a match to TRBD1. V dropped 2 bases and J dropped 5; count of bases not matched to a gene: 7. This CDR3 region has 16 residues. Germline V gives CDR1 SEHNR, CDR2 FQNEAQ (reference sequence). Full variable domain (outside the CDR3, taken from reference TRBV7-9 and TRBJ2-7): DTGVSQNPRHKITKRGQNVTFRCDPISEHNRLYWYRQTLGQGPEFLTYFQNEAQLEKSRLLSDRFSAERPKGSFSTLEIQRTEQGDSAMYLCASSLKGRDRGHEQYFGPGTRLTVT.

This clonotype was observed many times. The chain combines TRBV5-1 with TRBJ2-1; tentative D call: TRBD2 (5 bases). The CDR3 consists of 12 residues. V lost 4 bases and J 7 bases, leaving 9 bases between the germline ends. Germline V CDR1 and CDR2: SGHRS, YFSETQ. This chain's CDR3 is CASSLEDNEQFF. CDR3 in DNA: TGCGCCAGCAGCCTGGAGGATAATGAGCAGTTCTTC. The entire variable domain, with the rest obtained from reference TRBV5-1 and TRBJ2-1, is as follows: KAGVTQTPRYLIKTRGQQVTLSCSPISGHRSVSWYQQTPGQGLQFLFEYFSETQRNKGNFPGRFSGRQFSNSRSEMNVSTLELGDSALYLCASSLEDNEQFFGPGTRLTVL.

This clonotype was recorded a few times. This chain uses TRBV27 with TRBJ2-3, with D perhaps matching TRBD1 or TRBD2 (5 bases each). Germline values: CDR1 MNHEY, CDR2 SMNVEV (reference sequence). CDR3 length: 11 residues. V shed 4 bases and J shed 9 bases, with 8 bases lying between them. CDR3 nucleotides: TGTGCCAGCAGTTCGGGACCCACGCAGTATTTT. This sequence encodes CASSSGPTQYF.

The CDR3 DNA sequence: TGTGCCAGCAGTTTTTTGTCCTCCTATGGCTACACCTTC. Translating gives CASSFLSSYGYTF. This chain uses TRBV27 with TRBJ1-2; D is uncertain. The CDR3 is 13 residues long. Germline V gene lookup returns CDR1 MNHEY and CDR2 SMNVEV (reference sequence). Trimming cost V 3 bases and J 4 bases, with 9 bases left between them.